The 27 T cell receptor beta chains below come from one sample, sequenced in a study of graft-versus-host responses after intestinal transplantation. The antigens of these receptors remain unknown. Sequenced by immunoSEQ multiplex PCR; TCRdb stores in-frame clones only, minus some. The sample carries around 36,000 clones, about 96% recorded once. The material sequenced was unstimulated CD8+ T cells sorted from spleen or lymph node cells, taken before transplant. The receptors come from a human donor who was the organ donor for an intestinal transplant.

The V call is TRBV27, the J call TRBJ1-2, with 9 nucleotides matching TRBD1. V trimming: 5 bases; J trimming: 7 bases; junction bases outside the gene matches: 11. There are 15 residues in the CDR3. Germline loops: CDR1 MNHEY, CDR2 SMNVEV (reference sequence). The CDR3 DNA sequence: TGTGCCAGCAGTCCGTGGACAGGGGAGTCGGGTGGCTACACCTTC. This gives the protein CASSPWTGESGGYTF.

This chain connects TRBV9 to TRBJ1-1, with TRBD1 matching 8 bases. Germline V gene sequence: CDR1 SGDLS, CDR2 YYNGEE. V lost 4 bases to trimming and J lost 1 base; unmatched junction nucleotides: 9. The CDR3 sequence is 16 residues long. The CDR3 region is CASSPGQGGGNTEAFF. As DNA, the CDR3 is TGTGCCAGCAGCCCAGGACAGGGCGGTGGGAACACTGAAGCTTTCTTT.

This rearrangement joins TRBV10-1 to TRBJ2-2, with D tentatively TRBD2 (5 bases). The CDR3 is 16 amino acids. Trimming removed 0 bases at V and 8 bases at J, with 16 bases between. The germline gives CDR1 WNHNN, CDR2 SYGVQD (reference sequence). The CDR3 sequence: CASSESEGCTLGELFF. In DNA form, the CDR3 reads TGCGCCAGCAGTGAGTCAGAGGGTTGTACACTGGGGGAGCTGTTTTTT.

The gene calls are TRBV5-1 and TRBJ1-1, with 9 bases fitting TRBD1. Germline V gene data show CDR1 as SGHRS and CDR2 as YFSETQ. J lost 0 bases, V lost 2 bases, and 2 bases had no gene match. The CDR3 extends over 15 amino acids. CDR3 bases: TGCGCCAGCAGCTTTACAGGGGGCATGAACACTGAAGCTTTCTTT. It encodes CASSFTGGMNTEAFF. The whole variable domain, filled in from reference TRBV5-1 and TRBJ1-1, reads KAGVTQTPRYLIKTRGQQVTLSCSPISGHRSVSWYQQTPGQGLQFLFEYFSETQRNKGNFPGRFSGRQFSNSRSEMNVSTLELGDSALYLCASSFTGGMNTEAFFGQGTRLTVV.

The chain links TRBV27 to TRBJ1-1; tentative D call: TRBD1 (5 bases). The germline V gene encodes CDR1 MNHEY and CDR2 SMNVEV (reference sequence). This CDR3 is 15 amino acids long. Trimming removed 1 base at V and 8 bases at J, with 17 bases between. CDR3 loop: CASSLWGSPLKEAFF. The CDR3 region has the DNA TGTGCCAGCAGTTTATGGGGCAGCCCTCTCAAGGAAGCTTTCTTT.

This chain's CDR3 is CASSQEGPTNQPQHF. CDR3 DNA sequence: TGCGCCAGCAGCCAAGAGGGACCGACCAATCAGCCCCAGCATTTT. The chain carries TRBV4-1 and TRBJ1-5, with D perhaps matching TRBD1 (5 bases). The CDR3 is 15 residues long. CDR1 is MGHRA, CDR2 YSYEKL, per germline. Trimming cost V 0 bases and J 3 bases, with 9 bases left between them.

The V call is TRBV7-9, the J call TRBJ2-7; TRBD1 matches at 12 bases. V trimming: 6 bases; J trimming: 6 bases; junction bases outside the gene matches: 6. The CDR3 has 14 residues. Germline lookup yields CDR1 SEHNR and CDR2 FQNEAQ (reference sequence). CDR3 coding DNA: TGTGCCAGCAGGCCGGGACAGGGGGCGGGCGAGCAGTACTTC. Translating gives CASRPGQGAGEQYF.

The chain has TRBV12-5 and TRBJ2-2; D is unclear. The V gene's germline CDR1 is LGHNT and CDR2 FRNRAP. The CDR3 is 16 amino acids. Trimming took 0 bases from V and 0 from J, leaving 8 bases between them. The CDR3 is CASGLVETPNTGELFF. The CDR3 coding sequence is TGTGCTAGTGGTTTGGTCGAGACACCGAACACCGGGGAGCTGTTTTTT.

This clone was observed a handful of times. Written as DNA, the CDR3 is TGTGCCAGCAGCTCAAGCGCAGGGTCAACTAATGAAAAACTGTTTTTT. The encoded protein is CASSSSAGSTNEKLFF. The J gene is TRBJ1-4, the V gene TRBV7-9, with a possible D match to TRBD1 (5 bases). V shed 4 bases and J shed 0 bases, with 12 bases lying between them. The CDR3 is 16 amino acids. The germline CDR1 and CDR2 sequences are SEHNR and FQNEAQ (reference sequence). The variable domain in full, completed from reference TRBV7-9 and TRBJ1-4, reads DTGVSQNPRHKITKRGQNVTFRCDPISEHNRLYWYRQTLGQGPEFLTYFQNEAQLEKSRLLSDRFSAERPKGSFSTLEIQRTEQGDSAMYLCASSSSAGSTNEKLFFGSGTQLSVL.

This clone was detected only once. The J gene is TRBJ2-1, the V gene TRBV19; 11 bases are shared with TRBD2. Per the germline V gene, CDR1 is LNHDA and CDR2 is SQIVND (reference sequence). The CDR3 length is 16 residues. Trimming removed 8 bases from V and 4 bases from J; junction bases left unmatched: 10. The CDR3: CASGSSGGPWYNEQFF. The CDR3 region has the DNA TGTGCCAGTGGGTCTAGCGGGGGGCCATGGTACAATGAGCAGTTCTTC. Complete variable domain (other parts from reference TRBV19 and TRBJ2-1): DGGITQSPKYLFRKEGQNVTLSCEQNLNHDAMYWYRQDPGQGLRLIYYSQIVNDFQKGDIAEGYSVSREKKESFPLTVTSAQKNPTAFYLCASGSSGGPWYNEQFFGPGTRLTVL.

This chain joins TRBV19 and TRBJ2-2; TRBD1 aligns across 7 bases. CDR1 and CDR2 (germline): LNHDA, SQIVND (reference sequence). The CDR3 is made up of 15 amino acids. With 1 base clipped from V and 8 bases from J, the junction kept 7 bases outside the gene matches. DNA of the CDR3: TGTGCCAGTAGTATAGGATCCACAGGGGATGGGGAGCTGTTTTTT. Translating it yields CASSIGSTGDGELFF.

A single count supports this clone. The CDR3, as DNA: TGTGCCACCACCACGTACGGGGAATCTGGAAACACCATATATTTT. Translated, it gives CATTTYGESGNTIYF. The chain couples TRBV15 to TRBJ1-3; no firm D call. The CDR3 has 15 amino acids. Germline V lookup: CDR1 LNHNV, CDR2 YYDKDF (reference sequence). The V end was cut by 7 bases, the J end by 1 base, with 14 bases between.

The chain is built from TRBV5-6 and TRBJ2-5; D unclear. CDR3 length equals 12 residues. Between the trimmed V and J ends, which lost 6 bases and 5 bases, there was a span of 11 bases. The germline V gene has CDR1 SGHDT and CDR2 YYEEEE. The CDR3 DNA reads as TGTGCCAGCACCAATGAGGTCGAGACCCAGTACTTC. Translating gives CASTNEVETQYF.

This chain joins TRBV25-1 and TRBJ1-1; D uncertain. Trimming shortened V by 0 bases and J by 11 bases, and 13 bases separated the two germline ends. The CDR3 loop spans 13 amino acids. Germline V gene data show CDR1 as MGHDK and CDR2 as SYGVNS. As DNA, the CDR3 is TGTGCCAGCAGTGAATATTTCTCCGGGAAGGCTTTCTTT. This translates into CASSEYFSGKAFF. Full variable domain (remainder filled in from reference TRBV25-1 and TRBJ1-1): EADIYQTPRYLVIGTGKKITLECSQTMGHDKMYWYQQDPGMELHLIHYSYGVNSTEKGDLSSESTVSRIRTEHFPLTLESARPSHTSQYLCASSEYFSGKAFFGQGTRLTVV.

The chain uses TRBV19 and TRBJ2-7, with 10 bases matching TRBD2. CDR3 length equals 14 residues. J gave up 3 bases and V 10 bases, and 9 bases lay outside the gene matches. The germline V gene has CDR1 LNHDA and CDR2 SQIVND (reference sequence). For the CDR3, the DNA is TGTGCCACCTTAGGGACTAGCGTGCTCTACGAGCAGTACTTC. Protein product: CATLGTSVLYEQYF.

V gene TRBV2 combines with J gene TRBJ2-5; D unresolved. V lost 5 bases to trimming and J lost 5 bases, with 21 bases between them. The CDR3 runs to 16 residues. The V gene's germline CDR1 is SNHLY and CDR2 FYNNEI. The CDR3 sequence is CASSPPWGSRRETQYF. The CDR3 nucleotides read TGTGCCAGCAGTCCACCATGGGGTTCCAGACGGGAGACCCAGTACTTC.

The chain joins TRBV19 to TRBJ1-1; TRBD1 is a possible D gene (5 bases). The CDR3 spans 14 residues. V gave up 6 bases and J gave up 14 bases, with 25 bases separating them. CDR1 is LNHDA, CDR2 SQIVND, per germline (reference sequence). CDR3 protein: CASSPVVGGFGGFF. The DNA of the CDR3 is TGTGCCAGTAGCCCTGTTGTAGGCGGATTCGGGGGATTCTTT.

J is TRBJ1-1 and V is TRBV7-9; the D is unclear. CDR1 and CDR2 (germline): SEHNR, FQNEAQ (reference sequence). This CDR3 has 11 amino acids. The ends were cut back, 3 bases at V and 8 bases at J, with 7 bases in the middle. This CDR3 is CASSFETEAFF. The CDR3 DNA sequence: TGTGCCAGCAGCTTCGAGACAGAAGCTTTCTTT.

This clone was recorded only once. The chain links TRBV7-2 to TRBJ2-1; unclear D gene. The CDR3 runs to 14 residues. With 3 bases removed from V and 6 bases from J, the gap between germline ends came to 12 bases. CDR1 and CDR2 (germline): SGHTA, FQGNSA. For the CDR3, the DNA is TGTGCCAGCAGCTTCTCGTACGAAATCAATGAGCAGTTCTTC. It specifies CASSFSYEINEQFF. The whole variable domain, filled in from reference TRBV7-2 and TRBJ2-1, reads GAGVSQSPSNKVTEKGKDVELRCDPISGHTALYWYRQSLGQGLEFLIYFQGNSAPDKSGLPSDRFSAERTGGSVSTLTIQRTQQEDSAVYLCASSFSYEINEQFFGPGTRLTVL.

V and J are TRBV5-4 and TRBJ1-6; 9 bases line up with TRBD1. Germline V CDR1 and CDR2: SGHNT, YYREEE (reference sequence). V lost 3 bases to trimming and J lost 1 base; unmatched junction nucleotides: 14. This CDR3 is 20 amino acids long. CDR3 bases: TGTGCCAGCAGCTGGGGACAGGGAGACGAGGGAGAATCCTATAATTCACCCCTCCACTTT. It translates to CASSWGQGDEGESYNSPLHF.

This sequence joins TRBV6-5 and TRBJ1-5; tentative D call: TRBD1 (6 bases). V was trimmed by 4 bases and J by 7 bases, leaving 8 bases between them. From germline, CDR1 is MNHEY and CDR2 SVGAGI. The CDR3 totals 12 residues. The CDR3 loop reads CASSSQGQPQHF. The CDR3 DNA is TGTGCCAGCAGTTCTCAGGGGCAGCCCCAGCATTTT.

The V and J genes are TRBV6-5 and TRBJ1-6; TRBD1 is a possible D gene (5 bases). This CDR3 contains 14 residues. Germline V gene sequence: CDR1 MNHEY, CDR2 SVGAGI. The CDR3 loop is CASWRGTYNSPLHF. The CDR3 DNA reads as TGTGCGTCGTGGCGGGGGACCTATAATTCACCCCTCCACTTT.

This clone has just one count. This chain connects TRBV30 to TRBJ1-5; 9 positions agree with TRBD1. The CDR3 is made up of 17 amino acids. V lost 1 base to trimming and J lost 9 bases; unmatched junction nucleotides: 16. Looked up from germline, CDR1 is GTSNPN and CDR2 is SVGIG (reference sequence). The CDR3 reads CAWSGTLNLTGGRPQHF. CDR3 nucleotide sequence: TGTGCCTGGAGTGGGACCCTTAACCTAACAGGGGGCCGGCCCCAGCATTTT.

This chain connects TRBV25-1 to TRBJ2-7; D perhaps matches TRBD2 (5 bases). Trimming shortened V by 5 bases and J by 5 bases, and 13 bases separated the two germline ends. CDR3 length equals 13 residues. The germline gives CDR1 MGHDK, CDR2 SYGVNS. This chain's CDR3 is CASSPNVGDEQYF. The CDR3 coding sequence is TGTGCCAGCAGTCCTAACGTCGGGGACGAGCAGTACTTC.

In this sample, this clone turned up once. The chain recombines TRBV4-1 with TRBJ2-2; D is possibly TRBD2 (6 bases). Germline V gene sequence: CDR1 MGHRA, CDR2 YSYEKL. Trimming cost V 0 bases and J 1 base, with 12 bases left between them. The CDR3 extends over 17 amino acids. The CDR3 DNA reads as TGCGCCAGCAGCCAAGATGGACTCGGGGGGAACACCGGGGAGCTGTTTTTT. It specifies CASSQDGLGGNTGELFF.

The rearrangement joins TRBV4-3 to TRBJ2-1; weak D call: TRBD2 (7 bases). The V end lost 0 bases, the J end lost 5 bases, and 26 bases lay between the germline ends. Germline V gene lookup returns CDR1 LGHNA and CDR2 YSLEER. The CDR3 covers 20 residues. This CDR3 is CASSQDPGWGGGPGNNEQFF. The CDR3 region has the DNA TGCGCCAGCAGCCAAGACCCGGGTTGGGGCGGGGGCCCTGGGAACAATGAGCAGTTCTTC.

This chain joins TRBV4-3 and TRBJ2-1; no reliable D call. This CDR3 spans 12 amino acids. Trimming removed 1 base from V and 6 bases from J, with 4 bases in between. Germline CDR1 LGHNA, CDR2 YSLEER. The CDR3 nucleotides are TGCGCCAGCAGCCAAGTAGGCAATGAGCAGTTCTTC. This encodes CASSQVGNEQFF.